Listed below are T cell receptor beta chains from one sample, sequenced in a study of technical replicates of blood from a few donors. Produced via immunoSEQ multiplex PCR; TCRdb's table is partial and in-frame only. The data contain about 81,000 clones, around 95% of them singletons. Material for sequencing was T cells isolated from PBMCs. Every receptor here comes from a human donor in good health. CDR3s include the opening cysteine and the closing phenylalanine or tryptophan. Each record gives: D gene, V gene, J gene, CDR3 length, CDR3 protein, CDR3 DNA. D genes are given only for firm matches.

.,TRBV6-5,TRBJ1-2,14,CASRLATGLYGYTF,TGTGCCAGCAGGCTGGCAACGGGACTCTATGGCTACACCTTC
TRBD2,TRBV27,TRBJ2-7,12,CASGPAGGEQYF,TGTGCCAGTGGGCCCGCGGGGGGCGAGCAGTACTTC
TRBD1,TRBV5-6,TRBJ2-7,14,CASSGTGVSYEQYF,TGTGCCAGCAGCGGGACAGGGGTCTCCTACGAGCAGTACTTC
TRBD2,TRBV9,TRBJ2-1,16,CASSAHGTSGRDEQFF,TGTGCCAGCAGCGCCCACGGGACTAGCGGGAGGGACGAGCAGTTCTTC
.,TRBV28,TRBJ2-3,14,CASSLWPGSDTQYF,TGTGCCAGCAGTTTATGGCCGGGTTCAGATACGCAGTATTTT
.,TRBV2,TRBJ2-5,14,CASSEGRLQETQYF,TGTGCCAGCAGTGAAGGGCGGTTGCAAGAGACCCAGTACTTC
TRBD2,TRBV6-5,TRBJ2-7,15,CASRGLAGLSYEQYF,TGTGCCAGCAGGGGACTAGCGGGCCTCTCCTACGAGCAGTACTTC
TRBD1,TRBV5-1,TRBJ2-2,15,CASSLGQGAPGELFF,TGCGCCAGCAGCTTGGGACAGGGAGCGCCCGGGGAGCTGTTTTTT
TRBD1,TRBV9,TRBJ1-2,17,CASSPRAGGLMEYGYTF,TGTGCCAGCAGCCCCCGGGCAGGGGGCTTGATGGAGTATGGCTACACCTTC
.,TRBV28,TRBJ1-5,12,CASSRGFQPQHF,TGTGCCAGCAGTCGAGGATTCCAGCCCCAGCATTTT
.,TRBV9,TRBJ2-1,14,CASSGLAPYNEQFF,TGTGCCAGCAGCGGTTTGGCTCCCTACAATGAGCAGTTCTTC
TRBD1,TRBV6-1,TRBJ2-1,19,CASSDFGTGKFDSYNEQFF,TGTGCCAGCAGTGATTTTGGGACAGGGAAATTCGATTCCTACAATGAGCAGTTCTTC
.,TRBV19,TRBJ2-5,14,CASSITREFKTQYF,TGTGCCAGTAGTATAACTAGGGAATTTAAGACCCAGTACTTC
.,TRBV29-1,TRBJ2-7,12,CSVSGRTYEQYF,TGCAGCGTTTCGGGGAGAACCTACGAGCAGTACTTC
.,TRBV6-1,TRBJ2-7,13,CASSRDRTYEQYF,TGTGCCAGCAGCCGGGATCGAACCTACGAGCAGTACTTC